The 24 T cell receptor beta chains listed next were all sequenced from one sample in a study of cytomegalovirus exposure and HLA in healthy donors. Libraries were prepared by immunoSEQ multiplex PCR; TCRdb keeps only in-frame clonotypes and omits some of them. The sample lists some 140,000 clones; approximately 82% were seen once. The sample consisted of PBMCs. The receptors stem from a man under 40 in good health and CMV-seropositive.

This chain uses TRBV2 with TRBJ2-5; 7 nucleotides line up with TRBD2. The CDR3 has 14 residues. Germline CDR1 reads SNHLY; CDR2 reads FYNNEI. V shed 3 bases and J 5 bases; nucleotides not matched to a gene: 6. The DNA for the CDR3 is TGTGCCAGCAGTGATGAGGCAGCGGGGGAGACCCAGTACTTC. Translating gives CASSDEAAGETQYF.

This chain connects TRBV21-1 to TRBJ2-7; the DNA was not compared with TRBD1, the D call given in the table. TRBV21-1 is noted as a pseudogene. CDR3 length equals 12 residues. CDR3 DNA sequence: TGTGCCAGCACCCAACTCGCGGGACAGGTAACCTTC. This gives the protein CASTQLAGQVTF.

This sequence joins TRBV28 and TRBJ1-1, with 11 bases fitting TRBD1. The CDR3 length is 17 residues. J lost 0 bases, V lost 4 bases, and 7 bases had no gene match. CDR1 is MDHEN and CDR2 is SYDVKM in the germline V gene. The CDR3 spells CASSYRTGGFMNTEAFF. In nucleotides, the CDR3 is TGTGCCAGCAGTTACCGGACAGGGGGCTTCATGAACACTGAAGCTTTCTTT.

This clone was seen more than once but under ten times. The chain employs TRBV6-6 and TRBJ1-2; D ambiguous. V was cut by 5 bases and J by 14 bases, with 15 bases left in between. The CDR3 runs 11 residues. Germline CDR1 reads MNHNY; CDR2 reads SVGAGI (reference sequence). CDR3 residues: CASSERTARTF. CDR3 bases: TGTGCCAGCAGTGAGAGAACGGCGCGGACCTTC.

CDR3 residues: CSVRSGTSSSYNEQFF. DNA of the CDR3: TGCAGCGTTCGCTCGGGGACTTCCAGCTCCTACAATGAGCAGTTCTTC. This chain uses TRBV29-1 with TRBJ2-1, with TRBD2 as a possible D gene (6 bases). Germline V CDR1 and CDR2: SQVTM, ANQGSEA. The CDR3 is 16 amino acids. V lost 5 bases and J 0 bases, leaving 17 bases between the germline ends.

In this sample, this clone turned up once. V is TRBV10-3 and J is TRBJ2-7, with 11 bases identical to TRBD2. Trimming at V came to 10 bases and at J to 4 bases, leaving 12 bases not matched to a gene. CDR1 ENHRY and CDR2 SYGVKD come from the germline V gene. The CDR3 totals 15 residues. The CDR3 loop is CATSTELAGEYEQYF. The CDR3 nucleotides read TGTGCCACCTCCACCGAACTAGCGGGAGAATACGAGCAGTACTTC.

CDR3 sequence: CASSEGQGIFGYTF. The CDR3 coding sequence is TGTGCCAGCAGTGAAGGACAGGGAATCTTTGGCTACACCTTC. The J gene is TRBJ1-2, the V gene TRBV6-1; 7 nucleotides agree with TRBD1. CDR3 size: 14 residues. After removal of 1 base from V and 7 bases from J, the junction contained 6 bases not matched to a gene. Germline V gene data show CDR1 as MNHNS and CDR2 as SASEGT.

V and J are TRBV11-2 and TRBJ2-3; 12 bases are a match to TRBD2. The CDR3 has 16 residues. The germline V gene encodes CDR1 SGHAT and CDR2 FQNNGV. Unmatched junction bases numbered 3, after V lost 3 bases and J lost 2 bases. The CDR3 nucleotides are TGTGCCAGCAGCTTCGGACTAGCGGGGAACACAGATACGCAGTATTTT. This translates into CASSFGLAGNTDTQYF.

The chain joins TRBV5-6 to TRBJ2-2; 11 bases map to TRBD2. From germline, CDR1 is SGHDT and CDR2 YYEEEE. The CDR3 sequence is 16 residues long. After removal of 3 bases from V and 6 bases from J, the junction contained 7 bases not matched to a gene. CDR3 in DNA: TGTGCCAGCAGCTCGCTTCTAGCGGGGGGTTCCGGGGAGCTGTTTTTT. It codes for CASSSLLAGGSGELFF.

This clone occurred once. The chain combines TRBV27 with TRBJ2-7; possibly TRBD1 for D (5 bases). Deletions cut 8 bases from V and 3 bases from J, with 14 bases between. The CDR3 runs 13 residues. CDR1 is MNHEY and CDR2 is SMNVEV in the germline V gene (reference sequence). CDR3 nucleotide sequence: TGTGCCAGCTCCTACAGGTATAACTACGAGCAGTACTTC. Amino acid sequence: CASSYRYNYEQYF.

The V and J genes are TRBV23-1 and TRBJ1-1; D is possibly TRBD1 (6 bases). TRBV23-1 carries the ORF label, with uncertain function. The CDR3 contains 15 residues. V gave up 6 bases and J gave up 1 base, with 15 bases separating them. The CDR3 sequence: CASRQPGHENTEAFF. Written as DNA, the CDR3 is TGCGCCAGCAGACAACCGGGACATGAGAACACTGAAGCTTTCTTT.

The chain joins TRBV5-1 to TRBJ2-2; 9 bases are a match to TRBD2. V shed 0 bases, J shed 5 bases, and the junction held 11 bases outside the gene matches. Germline V CDR1 and CDR2: SGHRS, YFSETQ. This CDR3 is built from 18 residues. The CDR3 region has the DNA TGCGCCAGCAGCTTGGCCGGAATTAGCGGGAGAGGGACCGGGGAGCTGTTTTTT. Protein product: CASSLAGISGRGTGELFF. The full variable domain, completed using reference TRBV5-1 and TRBJ2-2, is KAGVTQTPRYLIKTRGQQVTLSCSPISGHRSVSWYQQTPGQGLQFLFEYFSETQRNKGNFPGRFSGRQFSNSRSEMNVSTLELGDSALYLCASSLAGISGRGTGELFFGEGSRLTVL.

The chain joins TRBV2 to TRBJ1-4; possible D gene TRBD1, 6 bases. CDR1 is SNHLY and CDR2 is FYNNEI in the germline V gene. V shed 8 bases and J shed 7 bases, with 14 bases lying between them. The CDR3 contains 13 residues. Here the CDR3 DNA reads TGTGCCAGCGGACAGCTGGGGCCTGAAAAACTGTTTTTT. It encodes CASGQLGPEKLFF.

Notes on this clone: Other nucleotide sequences from this sample produce the same CDR3. The chain recombines TRBV27 with TRBJ2-7; 9 bases line up with TRBD2. Germline-derived CDR1 and CDR2 are MNHEY and SMNVEV (reference sequence). The CDR3 is made up of 15 amino acids. Unmatched junction bases numbered 3, after V lost 0 bases and J lost 3 bases. CDR3 residues: CASSLSLAGNYEQYF. The DNA for the CDR3 is TGTGCCAGCAGTTTATCCCTAGCGGGGAACTACGAGCAGTACTTC.

The chain combines TRBV7-8 with TRBJ1-5; 8 bases are a match to TRBD1. With 5 bases clipped from V and 6 bases from J, the junction kept 18 bases outside the gene matches. Germline CDR1 and CDR2: SGHVS and FQNEAQ. The CDR3 is made up of 18 amino acids. The CDR3 sequence is CASSPEASTGGRGQPQHF. The CDR3 DNA reads TGTGCCAGCAGCCCGGAAGCGAGCACAGGGGGTCGGGGTCAGCCCCAGCATTTT.

The chain recombines TRBV28 with TRBJ1-2, with no clear D. Germline values: CDR1 MDHEN, CDR2 SYDVKM. The CDR3 contains 15 residues. Trimming pared 2 bases from V and 5 bases from J, leaving 15 bases between. The CDR3 nucleotides are TGTGCCAGCAGTTTAACGGCGGACTCCACTTATGGCTACACCTTC. This gives the protein CASSLTADSTYGYTF.

The chain recombines TRBV11-2 with TRBJ2-1; TRBD2 aligns across 14 bases. The germline gives CDR1 SGHAT, CDR2 FQNNGV. This CDR3 is 19 amino acids long. With V trimmed by 1 base and J by 9 bases, 14 bases remained unmatched. Here the CDR3 DNA reads TGTGCCAGCAGCTTAGTAGGCGGCGGGGGACTAGCGGGAGCATTTGAGCAGTTCTTC. This codes for CASSLVGGGGLAGAFEQFF.

V usage is TRBV5-1 and J usage is TRBJ1-2; tentatively, D is TRBD1 (6 bases). Trimming stripped 0 bases from V and 0 bases from J, with 18 bases between. The CDR3 totals 18 residues. Germline assignment: CDR1 SGHRS and CDR2 YFSETQ. Written as DNA, the CDR3 is TGCGCCAGCAGCTTGGATACCCCCGGGACAAATACTAACTATGGCTACACCTTC. Translating gives CASSLDTPGTNTNYGYTF.

V gene TRBV28 combines with J gene TRBJ1-5, with 7 bases that match TRBD1. J was trimmed by 0 bases and V by 3 bases; bases with no gene match: 11. Germline CDR1 is MDHEN and CDR2 is SYDVKM. This CDR3 region has 18 residues. The CDR3 sequence is CASSFDRVTSDSNQPQHF. The CDR3 nucleotides read TGTGCCAGCAGTTTCGACAGGGTGACCTCTGATAGCAATCAGCCCCAGCATTTT.

The rearrangement links TRBV6-6 to TRBJ1-6, with D tentatively TRBD1 (6 bases). V lost 10 bases and J lost 0, with 10 bases in between. The CDR3 consists of 14 residues. CDR1 is MNHNY and CDR2 is SVGAGI in the germline V gene (reference sequence). In DNA form, the CDR3 reads TGTGCCACCCAGGGGAGCTCCTATAATTCACCCCTCCACTTT. Protein: CATQGSSYNSPLHF.

V usage is TRBV7-2 and J usage is TRBJ2-5; D not certain. From germline, CDR1 is SGHTA and CDR2 FQGNSA. This CDR3 is built from 13 residues. Trimming cost V 1 base and J 3 bases, with 6 bases left between them. In nucleotides, the CDR3 is TGTGCCAGCAGCTTAGGCGGTGAAGAGACCCAGTACTTC. Translated: CASSLGGEETQYF. Variable domain in full (rest from reference TRBV7-2 and TRBJ2-5): GAGVSQSPSNKVTEKGKDVELRCDPISGHTALYWYRQSLGQGLEFLIYFQGNSAPDKSGLPSDRFSAERTGGSVSTLTIQRTQQEDSAVYLCASSLGGEETQYFGPGTRLLVL.

The rearrangement uses TRBV2 and TRBJ1-1; TRBD1 matches 11 bases. The CDR3 has 15 residues. The germline V gene has CDR1 SNHLY and CDR2 FYNNEI. Trimming took 4 bases from V and 5 from J; bases not matched to a gene: 6. CDR3 in DNA: TGTGCCAGCAGTGTCGGACAGGGGGCGTCAACTGAAGCTTTCTTT. As protein: CASSVGQGASTEAFF.

This chain links TRBV30 with TRBJ1-2, with D tentatively TRBD1 (6 bases). CDR1 is GTSNPN, CDR2 SVGIG, per germline (reference sequence). Trimming removed 8 bases from V and 4 bases from J, with 26 bases in between. The CDR3 consists of 16 residues. The CDR3 here is CARGSGQLGEGYGYTF. The CDR3 region has the DNA TGTGCCCGGGGATCCGGACAGTTGGGAGAAGGCTATGGCTACACCTTC.

V gene TRBV25-1 combines with J gene TRBJ2-7, with TRBD2 matching over 14 bases. After removal of 8 bases from V and 4 bases from J, the junction contained 4 bases not matched to a gene. The CDR3 is 14 amino acids. In germline, CDR1 is MGHDK, CDR2 SYGVNS. The CDR3 DNA reads TGTGCCAGCGTGGGGACTAGCGGGAGTTACGAGCAGTACTTC. This sequence encodes CASVGTSGSYEQYF.